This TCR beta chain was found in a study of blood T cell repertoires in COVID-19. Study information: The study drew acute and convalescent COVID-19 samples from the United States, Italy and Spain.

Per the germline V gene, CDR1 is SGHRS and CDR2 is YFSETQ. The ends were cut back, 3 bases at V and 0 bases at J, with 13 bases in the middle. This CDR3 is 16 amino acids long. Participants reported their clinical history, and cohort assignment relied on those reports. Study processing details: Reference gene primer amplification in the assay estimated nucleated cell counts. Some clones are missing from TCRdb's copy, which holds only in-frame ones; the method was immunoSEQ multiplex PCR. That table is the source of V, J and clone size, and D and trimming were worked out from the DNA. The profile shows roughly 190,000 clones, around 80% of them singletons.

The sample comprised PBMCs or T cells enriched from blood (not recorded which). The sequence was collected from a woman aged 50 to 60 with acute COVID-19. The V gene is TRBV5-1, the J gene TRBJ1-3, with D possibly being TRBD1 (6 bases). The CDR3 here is CASSSGTTSSGNTIYF. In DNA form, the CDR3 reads TGCGCCAGCAGCTCCGGGACAACGAGCTCTGGAAACACCATATATTTT.